This T cell receptor (delta chain) is drawn from a study of delta chains in infants with herpesvirus infections. Study-wide findings and caveats: Among Vdelta1 cells, the public clonotype apparently waned within roughly 8 weeks. Only the first time point after infection showed the public clonotype.

With 3 bases removed from V and 4 bases from J, the gap between germline ends came to 24 bases. CDR1 TSWWSYY and CDR2 QGS come from the germline V gene. The CDR3 is made up of 18 amino acids. By share, this clone ranks as large. Its antigen is not identified. PBMC RNA was reverse transcribed using gamma-chain- and delta-chain-specific primers. TCRdb re-called the RT-PCR reads through CATT. The sample has around 1,300 delta-chain clones, about 33% seen once. The specimen comprised peripheral blood, sampled at time point 2 of longitudinal follow-up. This chain joins TRDV1 and TRDJ1; D gene ambiguous. This receptor was identified in a human donor who was a Ugandan infant, either HIV-exposed or HIV-unexposed (not recorded which). CDR3 in amino acids: CALGERRGFFSQGDKLIF. The CDR3 bases are TGTGCTCTTGGGGAGCGACGCGGATTCTTTAGCCAGGGCGATAAACTCATCTTT.